This T cell receptor (beta chain) appears in the sequencing data of a study of cytomegalovirus exposure and HLA in healthy donors. Study findings and constraints: A missense variant in DCLRE1C was later tied to TCR beta V- and J-gene trimming. Sequencing probably produced one cluster of sequence variants that were highly shared. By HLA locus, TCR association rates varied in a later analysis, with DRB1 showing the most and HLA-C the fewest.

A multiplex PCR was run with 60 Vbeta primers and 13 Jbeta primers. In the source study's methods: Roughly 80 million unique TCR beta chains, about 11 million of them shared, were counted by a later analysis. Sequenced by immunoSEQ multiplex PCR; TCRdb stores in-frame clones only, minus some. The V and J calls and clone size are taken from that table; D and trimming were inferred from the DNA. The repertoire holds about 160,000 clones, with around 75% as singletons. Comments on this clone: Its antigen is as yet unknown.

This TCR was recovered from a woman aged 18-30 years in good health and CMV-seronegative. The material sequenced was PBMCs.

As DNA, the CDR3 is TGCGCCAGCAGCGCACTAGGGAGCTCTGGAAACACCATATATTTT. This gives the protein CASSALGSSGNTIYF. The chain is built from TRBV5-1 and TRBJ1-3; D ambiguous. The CDR3 has 15 amino acids. Between the trimmed V and J ends, which lost 4 bases and 0 bases, there was a span of 11 bases. The V gene's germline CDR1 is SGHRS and CDR2 YFSETQ.